The next 5 T cell receptor beta chains were all read from a single sample in a study of OX40 agonist ivuxolimab in advanced cancers. The library came from the immunoSEQ multiplex PCR assay. This is the immuneACCESS table as TCRdb keeps it, with only in-frame sequences that have V and J called. A part of the clones is gone; compared with another copy, unresolved V genes explain less than half, and the rest is unexplained. The sample data list around 80,000 clones, and around 86% of these were observed just once. About 3.4% of the sample is taken by the ten largest. The material sequenced was CD4+ or CD8+ T cells sorted from blood, taken in a trial of the OX40 agonist ivuxolimab. The receptors shown here come from an adult with an advanced solid tumor such as melanoma, head and neck, liver or kidney cancer.

This chain joins TRBV5-1 and TRBJ2-3; TRBD2 matches 8 bases. This CDR3 is 20 amino acids long. Germline lookup yields CDR1 SGHRS and CDR2 YFSETQ. The V and J ends lost 0 bases and 2 bases, in that order; junction bases with no gene match: 17. The CDR3 is CASSLERGSGEFLLTDTQYF. DNA of the CDR3: TGCGCCAGCAGCTTGGAACGGGGTAGCGGGGAGTTCCTCCTCACAGATACGCAGTATTTT. Using reference TRBV5-1 and TRBJ2-3 for the parts outside the CDR3, the full variable domain is KAGVTQTPRYLIKTRGQQVTLSCSPISGHRSVSWYQQTPGQGLQFLFEYFSETQRNKGNFPGRFSGRQFSNSRSEMNVSTLELGDSALYLCASSLERGSGEFLLTDTQYFGPGTRLTVL.

The rearrangement links TRBV7-2 to TRBJ2-3; 7 bases match TRBD1. The CDR3 loop spans 15 amino acids. The J segment lost 1 base and the V segment lost 2 bases, leaving 3 bases of the junction unmatched. From germline, CDR1 is SGHTA and CDR2 FQGNSA. This CDR3 is CASSLSGQGTDTQYF. The CDR3 region has the DNA TGTGCCAGCAGCTTAAGTGGACAGGGCACAGATACGCAGTATTTT.

The chain employs TRBV6-1 and TRBJ1-2; 7 positions match TRBD1. CDR3 length: 14 residues. Germline V gene sequence: CDR1 MNHNS, CDR2 SASEGT. V lost 5 bases, J lost 3 bases, and 6 bases stayed unmatched. Here the CDR3 reads CASSPGGQHYGYTF. CDR3 sequence (DNA): TGTGCCAGCAGTCCTGGGGGACAGCACTATGGCTACACCTTC.

V and J are TRBV6-5 and TRBJ1-1; D is unresolved. CDR3 length equals 15 residues. CDR1 is MNHEY, CDR2 SVGAGI, per germline. V lost 5 bases and J lost 6, with 19 bases in between. The CDR3 region is CASSRGEGLSPEAFF. The DNA of the CDR3 is TGTGCCAGCAGTCGCGGCGAGGGTCTCTCGCCTGAAGCTTTCTTT.

The chain has TRBV19 and TRBJ2-1; 7 positions match TRBD1. CDR1 LNHDA and CDR2 SQIVND come from the germline V gene (reference sequence). There are 16 residues in the CDR3. V was pared by 7 bases and J by 3 bases, with 12 bases of the junction left unmatched. Written as DNA, the CDR3 is TGTGCCAGTACCACCTTCAACAGGGGTCTCTACAATGAGCAGTTCTTC. As protein: CASTTFNRGLYNEQFF.